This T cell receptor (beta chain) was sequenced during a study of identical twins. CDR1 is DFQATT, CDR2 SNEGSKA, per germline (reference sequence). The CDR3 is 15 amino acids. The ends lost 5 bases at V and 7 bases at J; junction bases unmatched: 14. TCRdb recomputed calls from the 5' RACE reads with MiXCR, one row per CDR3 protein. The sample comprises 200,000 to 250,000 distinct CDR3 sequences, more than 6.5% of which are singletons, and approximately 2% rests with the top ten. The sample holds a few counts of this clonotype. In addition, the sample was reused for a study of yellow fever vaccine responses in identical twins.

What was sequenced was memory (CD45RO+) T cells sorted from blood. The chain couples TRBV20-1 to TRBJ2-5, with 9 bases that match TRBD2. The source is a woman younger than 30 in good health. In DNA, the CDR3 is TGCAGTGCTCTCGAAGCGGGGGGCGGCCGGTGGACCCAGTACTTC. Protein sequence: CSALEAGGGRWTQYF.